A single sample gave rise to the 3 T cell receptor beta chains below, sequenced in a study of T cells in Graves' hyperthyroidism and ophthalmopathy (dated 2019 in TCRdb). Libraries came from multiplex PCR. Sequencing took place on an Illumina HiSeq 2000. Amplification of TCR beta CDR3 regions was carried out from RNA transcripts. A first-round RT-PCR of the TCR CDR3 used the HTBI primer set with the Qiagen OneStep RT-PCR kit. TCRdb applied fastp at Q25 and MiXCR to the public reads, then kept only in-frame beta chains. Each CDR3 protein appears once, grouped with its most common genes and DNA. The sample includes around 340,000 distinct CDR3 sequences, with 15% to 20% observed a single time. Clones ranked in the top ten supply about 49% of the sample. Sequencing input: blood. The receptors originated from a woman aged 45-59 years with Graves' hyperthyroidism.

This clonotype has ten or more counts. The rearrangement links TRBV3-1 to TRBJ2-3; D gene uncertain. This CDR3 comprises 12 residues. CDR1 is LGHDT and CDR2 is YNNKEL in the germline V gene (reference sequence). Trimming cost V 4 bases and J 5 bases, with 7 bases left between them. Here the CDR3 DNA reads TGTGCCAGCAGCCCATATCAAGATACGCAGTATTTT. This sequence encodes CASSPYQDTQYF.

The DNA for the CDR3 is TGCAGCGTTGAACCACGACAGGGGAGTCGGGATACGCAGTATTTT. Its protein product is CSVEPRQGSRDTQYF. The rearrangement joins TRBV29-1 to TRBJ2-3; 8 bases match TRBD1. Trimming took 2 bases from V and 6 from J; bases not matched to a gene: 10. This CDR3 region has 15 residues. The germline gives CDR1 SQVTM, CDR2 ANQGSEA.

This clonotype has a count of ten or more. This chain connects TRBV20-1 to TRBJ2-7, with D uncertain. V was pared by 6 bases and J by 3 bases, with 12 bases between. There are 12 residues in the CDR3. Per germline, CDR1 DFQATT and CDR2 SNEGSKA (reference sequence). The CDR3 loop is CSASPADYEQYF. DNA for the CDR3: TGCAGTGCGAGTCCGGCGGACTACGAGCAGTACTTC.